This T cell receptor beta chain comes out of a study of T cell responses to AZD1222 COVID-19 vaccine. Study-wide points: Recipients of two AZD1222 doses showed rising Spike-specific TCR breadth and depth.

As concerns this clone: Antigen specificity is unknown.

Only in-frame clones appear in the TCRdb table, and some are missing; sequencing was by immunoSEQ multiplex PCR. This repertoire shows 75,000 to 100,000 clones, roughly 92% found once; its top ten account for 3.1%. CDR3 length: 14 amino acids. Germline V gene lookup returns CDR1 SEHNR and CDR2 FQNEAQ (reference sequence). The trim removed 5 bases at V and 6 bases at J, leaving 4 bases unmatched. Sequences were derived from peripheral blood, sampled 28 days after the second AZD1222 dose. This clonotype originated in an adult who received the AZD1222 COVID-19 vaccine. The rearrangement links TRBV7-9 to TRBJ1-2; 12 nucleotides match TRBD1. CDR3 region: CASSTGTGGNGYTF. The CDR3 DNA sequence: TGTGCCAGCAGCACCGGGACAGGGGGCAATGGCTACACCTTC. Complete variable domain (other parts from reference TRBV7-9 and TRBJ1-2): DTGVSQNPRHKITKRGQNVTFRCDPISEHNRLYWYRQTLGQGPEFLTYFQNEAQLEKSRLLSDRFSAERPKGSFSTLEIQRTEQGDSAMYLCASSTGTGGNGYTFGSGTRLTVV.